The 8 T cell receptor beta chains in this list originate from one sample, sequenced in a study of vaccination and CD4 T cells after COVID-19. The treatment here: roughly ten-day PBMC culture with coronavirus spike peptide pools or control peptides (ViraFEST assay). Sequenced with the Oncomine TCR Beta short-read assay was DNA taken from cultured CD4+ T cells. One entry per CDR3 protein results from TCRdb running MiXCR on the PCR reads. Altogether roughly 19,000 distinct CDR3 sequences are present, about half being singletons, with the ten largest covering 6.5%. These TCRs are of unknown antigen specificity. Sequences were obtained from CD4+ T cells from blood, cultured in vitro. These receptors were collected from a human donor who had recovered from COVID-19.

The chain combines TRBV6-1 with TRBJ1-1, with D tentatively TRBD1 (5 bases). Germline V lookup: CDR1 MNHNS, CDR2 SASEGT. This CDR3 has 17 residues. Trimming stripped 7 bases from V and 3 bases from J, with 24 bases between. The CDR3 DNA follows: TGTGCCAGCACCGGGACTGGGCATATGGTGGGGGACACTGAAGCTTTCTTT. Amino acids: CASTGTGHMVGDTEAFF.

The chain carries TRBV7-3 and TRBJ2-1, with 9 nucleotides matching TRBD1. V gave up 4 bases and J gave up 12 bases; unmatched junction bases: 13. Germline V gene lookup returns CDR1 SGHTA and CDR2 FQGTGA. The CDR3 sequence is 15 residues long. The CDR3 reads CASSSRTGEEKGQFF. CDR3 coding DNA: TGTGCCAGCAGCTCTCGGACAGGGGAGGAAAAGGGGCAGTTCTTC.

This clonotype has just a few counts. The genes are TRBV4-3 and TRBJ2-2; 8 bases align to TRBD1. The J segment lost 1 base and the V segment lost 0 bases, leaving 4 bases of the junction unmatched. Germline assignment: CDR1 LGHNA and CDR2 YSLEER. CDR3 size: 17 residues. CDR3 region: CASSQDQGQGNTGELFF. CDR3 sequence (DNA): TGCGCCAGCAGCCAAGACCAAGGACAGGGGAACACCGGGGAGCTGTTTTTT.

This clonotype was counted only a few times. This rearrangement joins TRBV24-1 to TRBJ1-5; a possible D gene is TRBD1 (5 bases). CDR3 length: 13 residues. Germline assignment: CDR1 KGHDR and CDR2 SFDVKD. The CDR3 protein is CVNTRGERQPQHF. CDR3 nucleotide sequence: TGTGTCAACACTAGAGGGGAAAGGCAGCCCCAGCATTTT.

The chain has TRBV30 and TRBJ1-5, with D perhaps matching TRBD1 (5 bases). Germline lookup yields CDR1 GTSNPN and CDR2 SVGIG (reference sequence). V was trimmed by 5 bases and J by 7 bases, leaving 15 bases between them. The CDR3 contains 13 residues. The CDR3 protein is CAWASGRGQPQHF. As DNA, the CDR3 is TGTGCCTGGGCCTCAGGGAGGGGACAGCCCCAGCATTTT.

The chain joins TRBV27 to TRBJ1-5, with 7 nucleotides matching TRBD1. The germline V gene has CDR1 MNHEY and CDR2 SMNVEV (reference sequence). V trimming: 3 bases; J trimming: 4 bases; junction bases outside the gene matches: 6. The CDR3 runs to 15 residues. CDR3 sequence (DNA): TGTGCCAGCAGTTTCGGGGCAGGGGGAAATCAGCCCCAGCATTTT. Translated, it gives CASSFGAGGNQPQHF.

This chain links TRBV24-1 with TRBJ2-3; D unclear. The CDR3 has 13 residues. Germline loops: CDR1 KGHDR, CDR2 SFDVKD. Deletions cut 3 bases from V and 0 bases from J, with 3 bases between. CDR3 nucleotide sequence: TGTGCCACCAGTGATCCAAGCACAGATACGCAGTATTTT. It is translated as CATSDPSTDTQYF.

The sample holds a few counts of this clonotype. The chain combines TRBV6-5 with TRBJ1-2; D possibly corresponds to TRBD1 (5 bases). Per the germline V gene, CDR1 is MNHEY and CDR2 is SVGAGI. Trimming took 1 base from V and 3 from J, leaving 6 bases between them. The CDR3 has 13 residues. The CDR3, as DNA: TGTGCCAGCAGTTACTTAGGGGACTATGGCTACACCTTC. Translated: CASSYLGDYGYTF.